The 5 T cell receptor beta chains given below trace back to one sample, sequenced in a study of regulatory T cells in long-lasting Graves disease. As to time point: newly diagnosed GD, antithyroid drugs for less than 3 months. PBMC-extracted RNA yielded the TCR library. Arm-PCR of CDR3 regions with iRepertoire HTBI primers generated TCR beta libraries. TCRdb ran MiXCR on the multiplex PCR reads and lists one entry per CDR3 protein. The sample records more than 350,000 distinct CDR3 sequences, 15% being singletons. These same data were also listed under a study on T cells in Graves' hyperthyroidism and ophthalmopathy.

Specimen: peripheral blood mononuclear cells (PBMCs), collected at new diagnosis, from a patient treated with antithyroid drugs. The origin of the receptors is a woman under 40 with Graves disease.

This clonotype was picked up many times. This rearrangement joins TRBV2 to TRBJ1-5; 11 nucleotides line up with TRBD1. The CDR3 is 14 residues long. The germline gives CDR1 SNHLY, CDR2 FYNNEI. Losses at the gene ends were 3 bases for V and 7 bases for J; bases not matched to a gene: 2. The CDR3 protein is CASSDRDRGQPQHF. The CDR3 DNA follows: TGTGCCAGCAGTGACCGGGACAGGGGGCAGCCCCAGCATTTT.

This clonotype was counted many times. This chain uses TRBV2 with TRBJ1-5; 7 bases align to TRBD1. Trimming removed 2 bases from V and 5 bases from J; junction bases left unmatched: 6. CDR3 length: 15 amino acids. Germline CDR1 and CDR2: SNHLY and FYNNEI. The CDR3 DNA sequence: TGTGCCAGCAGTGAACTGGGAGGGGGCGATCAGCCCCAGCATTTT. Protein: CASSELGGGDQPQHF.

This chain connects TRBV7-2 to TRBJ2-1, with D perhaps matching TRBD2 (6 bases). Germline loops: CDR1 SGHTA, CDR2 FQGNSA. V lost 4 bases, J lost 4 bases, and 23 bases lay in between. This CDR3 comprises 18 residues. The CDR3 coding sequence is TGTGCCAGCAGCTCAACCCCGGAACTAGCAGGTGAATACAATGAGCAGTTCTTC. Amino acid sequence: CASSSTPELAGEYNEQFF. The full variable domain, with the rest looked up from reference TRBV7-2 and TRBJ2-1, is GAGVSQSPSNKVTEKGKDVELRCDPISGHTALYWYRQSLGQGLEFLIYFQGNSAPDKSGLPSDRFSAERTGGSVSTLTIQRTQQEDSAVYLCASSSTPELAGEYNEQFFGPGTRLTVL.

In its sample, this clonotype was seen many times. V usage is TRBV7-2 and J usage is TRBJ2-5; 8 bases align to TRBD1. Germline CDR1 is SGHTA and CDR2 is FQGNSA. This CDR3 comprises 17 residues. The J segment lost 5 bases and the V segment lost 0 bases, leaving 11 bases of the junction unmatched. The CDR3 nucleotides read TGTGCCAGCAGCTTAGCGCCGCAGGGGGCTAGCTCGGAGACCCAGTACTTC. It specifies CASSLAPQGASSETQYF.

Only a few counts were recorded for this clonotype. The rearrangement links TRBV10-3 to TRBJ2-7; D is undetermined. This CDR3 contains 12 residues. Germline V gene sequence: CDR1 ENHRY, CDR2 SYGVKD. V shed 4 bases and J shed 7 bases, with 11 bases lying between them. The CDR3 sequence: CAISVSGDEQYF. CDR3 DNA sequence: TGTGCCATCAGTGTGTCAGGTGATGAGCAGTACTTC.